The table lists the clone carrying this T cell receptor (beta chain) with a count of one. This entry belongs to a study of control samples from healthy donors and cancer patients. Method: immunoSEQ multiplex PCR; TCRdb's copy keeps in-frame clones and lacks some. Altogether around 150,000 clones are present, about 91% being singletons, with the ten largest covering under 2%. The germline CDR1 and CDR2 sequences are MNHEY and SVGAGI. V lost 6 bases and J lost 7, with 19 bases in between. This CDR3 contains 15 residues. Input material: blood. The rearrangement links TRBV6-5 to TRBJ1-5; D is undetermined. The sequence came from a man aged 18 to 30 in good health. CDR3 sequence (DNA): TGTGCCAGCAGACCTCAGCCCTGGAGACCCCAGCCCCAGCATTTT. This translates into CASRPQPWRPQPQHF.